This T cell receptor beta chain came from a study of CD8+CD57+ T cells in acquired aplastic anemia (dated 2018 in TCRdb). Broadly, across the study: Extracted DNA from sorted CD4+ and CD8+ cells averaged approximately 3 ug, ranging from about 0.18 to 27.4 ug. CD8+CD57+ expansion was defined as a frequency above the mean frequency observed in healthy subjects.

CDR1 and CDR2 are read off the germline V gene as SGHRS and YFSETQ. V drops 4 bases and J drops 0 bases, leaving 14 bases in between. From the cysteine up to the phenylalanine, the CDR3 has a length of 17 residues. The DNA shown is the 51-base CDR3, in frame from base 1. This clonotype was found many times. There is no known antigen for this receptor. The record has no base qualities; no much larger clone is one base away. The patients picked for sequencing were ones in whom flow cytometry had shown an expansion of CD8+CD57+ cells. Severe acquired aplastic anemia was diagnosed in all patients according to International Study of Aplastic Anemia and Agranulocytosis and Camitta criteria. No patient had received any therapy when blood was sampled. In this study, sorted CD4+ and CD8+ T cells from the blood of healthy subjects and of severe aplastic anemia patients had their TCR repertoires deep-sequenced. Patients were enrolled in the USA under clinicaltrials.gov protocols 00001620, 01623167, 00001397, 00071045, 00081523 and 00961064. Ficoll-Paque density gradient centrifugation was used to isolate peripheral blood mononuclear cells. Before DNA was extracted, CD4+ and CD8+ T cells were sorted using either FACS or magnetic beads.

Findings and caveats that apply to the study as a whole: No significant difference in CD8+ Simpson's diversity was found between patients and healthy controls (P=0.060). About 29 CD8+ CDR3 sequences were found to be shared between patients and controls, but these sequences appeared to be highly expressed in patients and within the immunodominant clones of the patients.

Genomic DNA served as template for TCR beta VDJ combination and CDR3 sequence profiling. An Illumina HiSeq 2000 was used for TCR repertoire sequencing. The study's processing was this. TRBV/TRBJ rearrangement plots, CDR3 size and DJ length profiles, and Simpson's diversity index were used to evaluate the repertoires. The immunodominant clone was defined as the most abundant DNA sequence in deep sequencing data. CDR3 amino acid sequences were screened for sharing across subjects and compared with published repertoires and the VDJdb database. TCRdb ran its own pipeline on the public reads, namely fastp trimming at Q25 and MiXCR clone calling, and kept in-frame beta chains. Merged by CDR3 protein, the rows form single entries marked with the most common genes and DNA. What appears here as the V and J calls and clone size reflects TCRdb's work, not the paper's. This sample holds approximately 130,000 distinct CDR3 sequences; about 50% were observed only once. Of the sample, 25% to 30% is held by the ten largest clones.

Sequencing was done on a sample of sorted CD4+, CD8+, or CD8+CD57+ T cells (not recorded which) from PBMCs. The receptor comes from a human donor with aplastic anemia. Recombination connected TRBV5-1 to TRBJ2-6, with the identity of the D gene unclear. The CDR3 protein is CASSRSPSSSGANVLTF. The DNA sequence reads TGCGCCAGCAGCCGCAGCCCAAGTAGCTCTGGGGCCAACGTCCTGACTTTC.